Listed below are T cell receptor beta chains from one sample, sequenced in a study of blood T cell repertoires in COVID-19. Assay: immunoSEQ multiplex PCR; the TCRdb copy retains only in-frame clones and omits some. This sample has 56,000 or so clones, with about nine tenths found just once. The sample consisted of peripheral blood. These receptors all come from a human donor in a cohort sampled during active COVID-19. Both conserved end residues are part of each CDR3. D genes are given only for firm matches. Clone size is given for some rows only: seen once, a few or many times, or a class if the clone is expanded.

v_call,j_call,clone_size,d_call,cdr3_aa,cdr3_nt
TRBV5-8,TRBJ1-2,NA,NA,CASSWGEADRARYGYTF,TGTGCCAGCAGCTGGGGTGAGGCGGACAGAGCAAGATATGGCTACACCTTC
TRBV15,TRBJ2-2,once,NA,CATSRDIRAGELFF,TGTGCCACCAGCAGAGATATCAGGGCCGGGGAGCTGTTTTTT
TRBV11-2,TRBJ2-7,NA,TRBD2,CASSLVQGGGYEQYF,TGTGCCAGCAGCTTAGTCCAGGGCGGGGGCTACGAGCAGTACTTC
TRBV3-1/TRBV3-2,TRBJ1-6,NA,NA,CASSQTGTLDNSPLHF,TGTGCCAGCAGCCAGACCGGGACACTGGATAATTCACCCCTCCACTTT
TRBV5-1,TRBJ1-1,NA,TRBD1,CASRLGTGANTEAFF,TGCGCCAGCAGGCTAGGGACAGGGGCGAACACTGAAGCTTTCTTT
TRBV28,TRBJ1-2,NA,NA,CASSLAAVPYGYTF,TGTGCCAGCAGTTTGGCGGCAGTACCCTATGGCTACACCTTC
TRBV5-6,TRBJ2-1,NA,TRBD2,CASSLWRELAYNEQFF,TGTGCCAGCAGCTTGTGGCGGGAGCTCGCCTACAATGAGCAGTTCTTC
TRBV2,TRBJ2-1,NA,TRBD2,CASSQGLADLGQFF,TGTGCCAGCAGTCAGGGACTAGCGGACCTCGGACAGTTCTTC
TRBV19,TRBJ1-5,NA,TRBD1,CASKAQGADAPQHF,TGTGCCAGTAAAGCGCAGGGGGCCGACGCGCCCCAGCATTTT
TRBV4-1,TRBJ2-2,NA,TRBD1,CASSHRDRVDGELFF,TGCGCCAGCAGCCACCGGGACAGGGTTGACGGGGAGCTGTTTTTT
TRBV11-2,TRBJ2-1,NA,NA,CASSPFYNEQFF,TGTGCCAGCAGCCCTTTCTACAATGAGCAGTTCTTC
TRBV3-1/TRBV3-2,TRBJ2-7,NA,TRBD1,CASRQGTGIEQYF,TGTGCCAGCAGACAAGGGACAGGCATCGAGCAGTACTTC
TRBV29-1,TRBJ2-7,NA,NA,CSVEVPGISYEQYF,TGCAGCGTTGAAGTTCCGGGGATTTCCTACGAGCAGTACTTC
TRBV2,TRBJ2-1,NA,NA,CASKSSGTSYNEQFF,TGTGCCAGCAAATCGTCCGGGACTTCCTACAATGAGCAGTTCTTC
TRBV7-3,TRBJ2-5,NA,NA,CASSFSSGETQYF,TGTGCCAGCAGCTTTTCGTCGGGGGAGACCCAGTACTTC
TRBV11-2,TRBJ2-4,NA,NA,CASSSLRAGAKNIQYF,TGTGCCAGCAGCTCGCTCAGGGCCGGAGCCAAAAACATCCAGTACTTC
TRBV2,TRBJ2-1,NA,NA,CASKGGSTYNEQFF,TGTGCCAGCAAAGGGGGTAGCACCTACAATGAGCAGTTCTTC
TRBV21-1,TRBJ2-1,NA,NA,CASPKHNEQFF,TGTGCCAGCCCTAAGCACAATGAGCAGTTCTTC
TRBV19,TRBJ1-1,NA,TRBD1,CASSLTGGLNTEAFF,TGTGCCAGTAGTCTGACAGGGGGCCTGAACACTGAAGCTTTCTTT
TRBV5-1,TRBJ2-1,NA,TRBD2,CASSFISGGALGEQFF,TGCGCCAGCAGCTTCATTAGCGGGGGGGCCCTGGGTGAGCAGTTCTTC